This T cell receptor (beta chain) was captured by sequencing in a study of OX40 agonist ivuxolimab in advanced cancers. This CDR3 contains 15 residues. Deletions cut 2 bases from V and 0 bases from J, with 10 bases between. Germline loops: CDR1 SGHKS, CDR2 YYEKEE (reference sequence). It was autoimmune disease history or systemic immunosuppression that excluded patients. Here immunoSEQ multiplex PCR was the method, and the copy in TCRdb shows in-frame clones only, minus some. The sample lists tens of thousands of clones, roughly 84% occurring once. The material sequenced was CD4+ or CD8+ T cells sorted from blood, taken in a trial of the OX40 agonist ivuxolimab. V and J are TRBV5-5 and TRBJ2-3; D not certain. This sequence was found in an adult with an advanced solid tumor such as melanoma, head and neck, liver or kidney cancer. The CDR3 spells CASSLGHFSTDTQYF. CDR3 sequence (DNA): TGTGCCAGCAGCTTAGGTCACTTTAGCACAGATACGCAGTATTTT.